This T cell receptor beta chain stems from a study of cytomegalovirus exposure and HLA in healthy donors. Study information: From donors who were HLA-typed, an early data release held 75 million to 85 million unique TCRs.

The V end lost 5 bases, the J end lost 3 bases, and 20 bases lay between the germline ends. The V gene's germline CDR1 is MNHGY and CDR2 SVAAGI. There are 16 residues in the CDR3. In the PCR, 60 Vbeta and 13 Jbeta primers were used. Here immunoSEQ multiplex PCR was the method, and the copy in TCRdb shows in-frame clones only, minus some. The sample includes around 93,000 clones, approximately 68% of them seen just once. The sequencing input was PBMCs. The source of this sequence is a boy aged 5 to 17 in good health and CMV-seropositive. The J gene is TRBJ2-7, the V gene TRBV6-9; possible D gene TRBD2, 6 bases. The CDR3, as DNA: TGTGCCAGCAGTCCCGGGGTTAGCGGCGAGGTCTACGAGCAGTACTTC. This codes for CASSPGVSGEVYEQYF.